The 29 T cell receptor beta chains presented below share a single source sample, sequenced in a study of blood T cells in healthy people across ages. A second 7 to 11 cycle PCR used barcoded and J-beta primers. TCRdb independently ran MiXCR on the 5' RACE reads; one entry per CDR3 protein. The sample lists around 870,000 distinct CDR3 sequences, more than 25% occurring once. The sample was blood. These receptor sequences come from a woman at least 80 years old in good health.

The rearrangement links TRBV27 to TRBJ1-1; D remains unclear. This CDR3 has 14 residues. The germline V gene encodes CDR1 MNHEY and CDR2 SMNVEV (reference sequence). V lost 0 bases, J lost 6 bases, and 11 bases lay in between. The CDR3 region has the DNA TGTGCCAGCAGTTTATCTCGAGGGATTTCTGAAGCTTTCTTT. It is translated as CASSLSRGISEAFF.

The V and J genes are TRBV27 and TRBJ1-6; TRBD1 matches at 11 bases. CDR3 length equals 16 residues. Germline V gene sequence: CDR1 MNHEY, CDR2 SMNVEV (reference sequence). J gave up 10 bases and V 5 bases, and 10 bases lay outside the gene matches. The CDR3 loop reads CASSRTGTGGWSPLHF. CDR3 sequence (DNA): TGTGCCAGCAGTCGCACCGGGACAGGGGGTTGGTCACCCCTCCACTTT.

This clonotype was recorded at least ten times. The V and J genes are TRBV12-3 or TRBV12-4 and TRBJ2-3, with 7 bases aligning to TRBD2. With 2 bases clipped from V and 2 bases from J, the junction kept 4 bases outside the gene matches. The CDR3 runs to 15 residues. CDR3 sequence reads: CASSLYGGNTDTQYF. In DNA form, the CDR3 reads TGTGCCAGCAGTTTATACGGGGGGAACACAGATACGCAGTATTTT.

This clonotype was detected a few times. The chain recombines TRBV5-1 with TRBJ2-5; TRBD2 aligns across 9 bases. V trimming: 0 bases; J trimming: 4 bases; junction bases outside the gene matches: 7. Germline values: CDR1 SGHRS, CDR2 YFSETQ. The CDR3 is made up of 16 amino acids. CDR3 region: CASSLAPAGGGETQYF. The DNA for the CDR3 is TGCGCCAGCAGCTTGGCCCCAGCGGGGGGTGGAGAGACCCAGTACTTC.

Worth noting for this clonotype: This may come from a read error, since a much larger clone is one base off. The genes are TRBV10-3 and TRBJ1-2; D is undetermined. The CDR3 has 15 amino acids. V was trimmed by 6 bases and J by 0 bases, leaving 14 bases between them. Germline CDR1 ENHRY, CDR2 SYGVKD. This CDR3 is CAISEPDKANYGYTF. The CDR3 DNA reads as TGTGCCATCAGCGAACCCGACAAGGCTAACTATGGCTACACCTTC.

In this sample, this clonotype turned up many times. V is TRBV20-1 and J is TRBJ1-1, with unresolved D. The germline V gene has CDR1 DFQATT and CDR2 SNEGSKA (reference sequence). The CDR3 loop spans 13 amino acids. Trimming removed 0 bases at V and 0 bases at J, with 5 bases between. CDR3 protein: CSARDSLNTEAFF. The CDR3 region has the DNA TGCAGTGCTAGAGATTCGCTGAACACTGAAGCTTTCTTT.

V usage is TRBV7-9 and J usage is TRBJ2-1; 8 nucleotides line up with TRBD1. The CDR3 has 14 amino acids. Looked up from germline, CDR1 is SEHNR and CDR2 is FQNEAQ (reference sequence). J gave up 12 bases and V 5 bases, and 12 bases lay outside the gene matches. CDR3 protein: CASSPRQGLRGQFF. In DNA, the CDR3 is TGTGCCAGCAGCCCTCGACAGGGGTTGCGTGGGCAGTTCTTC.

This clonotype was counted at least ten times. This CDR3 reads CASSRRTSGGPGGEQFF. CDR3 nucleotides: TGTGCCAGCAGCCGACGGACTAGCGGGGGCCCTGGTGGGGAGCAGTTCTTC. The chain carries TRBV3-1 and TRBJ2-1; 13 bases line up with TRBD2. This CDR3 region has 17 residues. Per germline, CDR1 LGHDT and CDR2 YNNKEL (reference sequence). Losses at the gene ends were 4 bases for V and 10 bases for J; bases not matched to a gene: 13.

This clonotype turned up a few times. With a far larger clone one base away, a read error is the likely cause. This sequence joins TRBV29-1 and TRBJ2-1; D is uncertain. The CDR3 extends over 12 amino acids. The germline V and J ends were trimmed by 2 bases and 13 bases, with 15 bases remaining between them. The germline V gene has CDR1 SQVTM and CDR2 ANQGSEA. CDR3 sequence: CSVELGGETQFF. The CDR3 DNA is TGCAGCGTTGAATTGGGTGGAGAGACCCAGTTCTTC.

In its sample, this clonotype was seen many times. CDR3 in amino acids: CSANRDSYYGYTF. In nucleotides, the CDR3 is TGCAGCGCGAACCGGGACAGCTACTATGGCTACACCTTC. This chain uses TRBV29-1 with TRBJ1-2; 7 nucleotides agree with TRBD1. The CDR3 covers 13 residues. Trimming cost V 7 bases and J 3 bases; bases outside gene matches: 8. Germline V CDR1 and CDR2: SQVTM, ANQGSEA.

Regarding this clonotype: A single base separates this from a much larger clone, so it may be a read error. The CDR3 carries no conserved terminal phenylalanine or tryptophan, so it likely arises from a read error. The limits of the CDR3 on the DNA are not certain, so only TCRdb's listed CDR3 is given. J is TRBJ1-2 and V is TRBV20-1; the table assigns TRBD1, which was not confirmed against the DNA. Looked up from germline, CDR1 is DFQATT and CDR2 is SNEGSKA (reference sequence). Termini included, the CDR3 measures 13 amino acids. Here the CDR3 reads CSAEPQGIYGYTC.

In its sample, this clonotype was seen many times. V is TRBV5-1 and J is TRBJ2-3; the D gene is possibly TRBD1 (6 bases). Germline loops: CDR1 SGHRS, CDR2 YFSETQ. The CDR3 contains 15 residues. V shed 2 bases and J shed 0 bases, with 10 bases lying between them. The CDR3 bases are TGCGCCAGCAGCTTATGGGGGCAGAGCACAGATACGCAGTATTTT. It codes for CASSLWGQSTDTQYF. The variable domain in full, completed from reference TRBV5-1 and TRBJ2-3, reads KAGVTQTPRYLIKTRGQQVTLSCSPISGHRSVSWYQQTPGQGLQFLFEYFSETQRNKGNFPGRFSGRQFSNSRSEMNVSTLELGDSALYLCASSLWGQSTDTQYFGPGTRLTVL.

Comment on this clonotype: This likely reflects a read error, since a far larger clone is one base away. This sequence joins TRBV7-2 and TRBJ2-7, with 8 bases that match TRBD1. Losses at the gene ends were 0 bases for V and 6 bases for J; bases not matched to a gene: 7. Germline-derived CDR1 and CDR2 are SGHTA and FQGNSA. The CDR3 extends over 15 amino acids. CDR3 DNA: TGTGCCAGCAGCTTAGCGGGGACAGGCGCCTCCGAGCAGTACTTC. Its translation: CASSLAGTGASEQYF. The full variable domain, with the rest looked up from reference TRBV7-2 and TRBJ2-7, is GAGVSQSPSNKVTEKGKDVELRCDPISGHTALYWYRQSLGQGLEFLIYFQGNSAPDKSGLPSDRFSAERTGGSVSTLTIQRTQQEDSAVYLCASSLAGTGASEQYFGPGTRLTVT.

In the case of this clonotype: A much larger clone differs by one base, so this may be a read error. The chain is built from TRBV7-2 and TRBJ2-5, with TRBD1 matching over 7 bases. The J call may be incorrect, as the DNA end agrees better with TRBJ2-1. This CDR3 has 15 residues. Germline CDR1 and CDR2: SGHTA and FQGNSA. CDR3 sequence (DNA): TGTGCCAGCAGCCCATTAACCGGGACAGAAGAGACCCAGTTCTTC. Translation: CASSPLTGTEETQFF.

This clonotype appeared a few times. V is TRBV20-1 and J is TRBJ2-6; a possible D gene is TRBD2 (6 bases). V was trimmed by 0 bases and J by 0 bases, leaving 18 bases between them. The CDR3 totals 19 residues. Per germline, CDR1 DFQATT and CDR2 SNEGSKA (reference sequence). The DNA for the CDR3 is TGCAGTGCTAGAGACTTCGCCGGGACTCAAAGCTCTGGGGCCAACGTCCTGACTTTC. Translating it yields CSARDFAGTQSSGANVLTF.

This clonotype was counted a few times. The chain joins TRBV7-2 to TRBJ1-1; TRBD1 is a possible D gene (5 bases). CDR1 is SGHTA and CDR2 is FQGNSA in the germline V gene. Deletions cut 4 bases from V and 1 base from J, with 13 bases between. There are 15 residues in the CDR3. CDR3 amino acids: CASSSTGTGNTEAFF. The CDR3 bases are TGTGCCAGCAGCTCAACCGGGACGGGGAACACTGAAGCTTTCTTT.

This clonotype was seen many times. The chain links TRBV7-2 to TRBJ2-5, with TRBD1 identical over 11 bases. The CDR3 totals 16 residues. Germline CDR1 SGHTA, CDR2 FQGNSA. Trimming cost V 1 base and J 5 bases; bases outside gene matches: 6. The CDR3 bases are TGTGCCAGCAGCTTAGGGACAGGGGGCGTTAGGGAGACCCAGTACTTC. It translates to CASSLGTGGVRETQYF.

At least ten counts were recorded for this clonotype. The V and J genes are TRBV7-2 and TRBJ1-5, with 8 positions matching TRBD1. CDR1 and CDR2 from the germline V gene are SGHTA and FQGNSA. Unmatched junction bases numbered 7, after V lost 1 base and J lost 2 bases. This CDR3 comprises 17 residues. CDR3 amino acids: CASSLVAGGSGNQPQHF. The CDR3 DNA follows: TGTGCCAGCAGCTTAGTGGCAGGGGGCAGTGGCAATCAGCCCCAGCATTTT.

This clonotype was seen ten or more times. The V and J genes are TRBV4-3 and TRBJ2-7; 13 bases are shared with TRBD2. The junction had 4 bases not matched to a gene; V was cut back by 3 bases and J by 2 bases. This CDR3 is 16 amino acids long. Germline V lookup: CDR1 LGHNA, CDR2 YSLEER. Written as DNA, the CDR3 is TGCGCCAGCAGCCAGGGACTAGCGGGGTCTACCTACGAGCAGTACTTC. It yields the protein CASSQGLAGSTYEQYF.

Points on this clonotype: A much larger clone lies one base from this, so it may be a read error. This chain joins TRBV21-1 and TRBJ2-3; the table's TRBD2 call for D was not verified on the DNA. TRBV21-1 represents a pseudogene. The CDR3 sequence is 23 residues long. CDR3 nucleotides: TGTGCCAGCAGCAAAGGGCAGGGAGGCCTAGCCCTCTATTCCACCTTTTCCCCAGATACGCGGTATTTT. It is translated as CASSKGQGGLALYSTFSPDTRYF.

This clonotype has only a few counts. The chain uses TRBV2 and TRBJ2-1; 10 nucleotides line up with TRBD2. V lost 4 bases, J lost 5 bases, and 8 bases stayed unmatched. The CDR3 length is 16 residues. Germline values: CDR1 SNHLY, CDR2 FYNNEI. CDR3 sequence (DNA): TGTGCCAGCAGTGTCGCACTAGCGGGGAGGAACAATGAGCAGTTCTTC. Translation: CASSVALAGRNNEQFF.

This clonotype occurred many times. CDR3 sequence reads: CASSLEAWLSGPKARNEQFF. In DNA form, the CDR3 reads TGTGCCAGCAGTTTAGAGGCTTGGCTATCCGGGCCTAAAGCTCGAAATGAGCAGTTCTTC. The gene calls are TRBV27 and TRBJ2-1, with D uncertain. Per germline, CDR1 MNHEY and CDR2 SMNVEV (reference sequence). Trimming shortened V by 2 bases and J by 7 bases, and 30 bases separated the two germline ends. The CDR3 has 20 residues.

The chain links TRBV13 to TRBJ2-5; D unresolved. Trimming stripped 4 bases from V and 2 bases from J, with 11 bases between. Per germline, CDR1 PRHDT and CDR2 FYEKMQ (reference sequence). This CDR3 is 14 amino acids long. The CDR3 DNA follows: TGTGCCAGCAGCTCAGATCCTCGGCAAGAGACCCAGTACTTC. Translation gives CASSSDPRQETQYF.

The V gene is TRBV7-2, the J gene TRBJ2-3; D possibly matches TRBD1 or TRBD2 (5 bases each). V lost 5 bases and J 5 bases, leaving 17 bases between the germline ends. This CDR3 contains 15 residues. Germline V gene sequence: CDR1 SGHTA, CDR2 FQGNSA. CDR3 protein: CASSMGPVVQDTQYF. Written as DNA, the CDR3 is TGTGCCAGCAGCATGGGACCGGTAGTTCAAGATACGCAGTATTTT.

This clonotype was seen at least ten times. The DNA for the CDR3 is TGTGCCAGCAGTCCGACAGGGACCAAAAACATTCAGTACTTC. Residues: CASSPTGTKNIQYF. The V call is TRBV2, the J call TRBJ2-4; 7 bases are shared with TRBD1. CDR1 is SNHLY and CDR2 is FYNNEI in the germline V gene. The length of the CDR3 is 14 residues. The ends lost 5 bases at V and 2 bases at J; junction bases unmatched: 3.

This clonotype was seen many times. This rearrangement joins TRBV20-1 to TRBJ2-1; 10 bases are a match to TRBD2. Germline V CDR1 and CDR2: DFQATT, SNEGSKA (reference sequence). Trimming took 3 bases from V and 2 from J; bases not matched to a gene: 4. The CDR3 extends over 15 amino acids. CDR3 DNA: TGCAGTGCTAGGATAAGCGGGGGGGCCTACAATGAGCAGTTCTTC. Amino acid sequence: CSARISGGAYNEQFF.

This clonotype was counted at least ten times. The chain carries TRBV20-1 and TRBJ1-2; TRBD1 is a possible D gene (5 bases). In germline, CDR1 is DFQATT, CDR2 SNEGSKA (reference sequence). The V end lost 0 bases, the J end lost 8 bases, and 16 bases lay between the germline ends. The CDR3 spans 14 residues. CDR3 DNA sequence: TGCAGTGCTAGAGATCCAGGCAGGGAATACGGCTACACCTTC. Translating gives CSARDPGREYGYTF.

In this sample, this clonotype turned up many times. This chain joins TRBV14 and TRBJ2-7; D is possibly TRBD1 or TRBD2 (5 bases each). The germline V gene encodes CDR1 SGHDN and CDR2 FVKESK. The CDR3 contains 18 residues. V lost 4 bases and J 4 bases, leaving 26 bases between the germline ends. CDR3 sequence (DNA): TGTGCCAGCAGCCCAGGGTTCCTGAGATGGCAGGGCGGGTACGAGCAGTACTTC. Encoded protein: CASSPGFLRWQGGYEQYF.

The sample holds a few counts of this clonotype. The rearrangement uses TRBV20-1 and TRBJ1-1; TRBD1 aligns across 7 bases. V gave up 6 bases and J gave up 0 bases; unmatched junction bases: 7. CDR1 DFQATT and CDR2 SNEGSKA come from the germline V gene (reference sequence). This CDR3 is 14 amino acids long. The CDR3 spells CSALRQGVNTEAFF. In nucleotides, the CDR3 is TGCAGTGCCTTAAGGCAGGGGGTGAACACTGAAGCTTTCTTT.